Sequencing of this T cell receptor (beta chain) was carried out in a study of T-cell reconstitution after alpha-beta-depleted transplantation in children. The study, taken as a whole, reports: Several hundred expanded graft clones reportedly gave rise to the alpha-beta T cells present about two months after transplant.

Note on this clonotype: Its antigen is currently unknown.

A library of TCRbeta sequences, prepared with unique molecular identifiers, was generated. TCRdb itself ran the PCR reads through MiXCR, one entry per CDR3 protein. Among approximately 190,000 distinct CDR3 sequences listed, just under 6.5% were seen once. This material consisted of PBMCs, taken before TCRalphabeta/CD19-depleted stem cell transplant. The clonotype originates from a girl under three years old with combined immunodeficiency, due to receive a stem cell transplant.

The CDR3 coding sequence is TGTGCCAGCAGCTTTTACTCCCTGGGACAGGATTATGGCTACACCTTC. It translates to CASSFYSLGQDYGYTF. The genes are TRBV7-9 and TRBJ1-2; TRBD1 matches 8 bases. The CDR3 sequence is 16 residues long. Germline V gene lookup returns CDR1 SEHNR and CDR2 FQNEAQ (reference sequence). J was trimmed by 5 bases and V by 3 bases; bases with no gene match: 11. Looking up the rest from reference TRBV7-9 and TRBJ1-2 gives the full variable domain: DTGVSQNPRHKITKRGQNVTFRCDPISEHNRLYWYRQTLGQGPEFLTYFQNEAQLEKSRLLSDRFSAERPKGSFSTLEIQRTEQGDSAMYLCASSFYSLGQDYGYTFGSGTRLTVV.